This record covers a single T cell receptor beta chain. Its antigen is not identified. In the same sample, other DNA sequences code for this CDR3. The data derive from a study of shared clonotypes between healthy human individuals. Study-level points and caveats: Rarefaction showed sorted-subset sequencing was incomplete despite large depth. Shared clonotypes: approximately 5.3% naive CD4, around 3.4% naive CD8, over 2% memory CD4, approximately 0.4% memory CD8.

The table came from immunoSEQ multiplex PCR; TCRdb's copy has only in-frame clones and leaves some out. The sample records just under 350,000 clones, 70% to 75% being singletons. Germline V gene sequence: CDR1 MNHEY, CDR2 SVGAGI. This CDR3 contains 13 residues. V lost 2 bases, J lost 2 bases, and 7 bases lay in between. The authors divided CD4+ cells into CD45RA+ naive and CD45RA-negative memory subsets. The V and J genes are TRBV6-5 and TRBJ2-7; D perhaps matches TRBD2 (5 bases). The TCR comes from a man in his thirties or forties in good health. Sequencing used memory CD4+ T cells sorted from blood. Subset meaning: CD45RA-negative fraction. The CDR3 protein is CASSYPGTYEQYF. The CDR3 region has the DNA TGTGCCAGCAGTTACCCGGGGACCTACGAGCAGTACTTC.